Included here is one TCR beta chain sequence, with context. The data were produced by immunoSEQ multiplex PCR, yet TCRdb's version contains in-frame clones alone and is incomplete. This sample has about 73,000 clones, with 70% to 80% found just once. V was clipped by 4 bases and J by 2 bases; unmatched bases: 4. Germline assignment: CDR1 SGHRS and CDR2 YFSETQ. This CDR3 is 14 amino acids long. This sample is part of a study of blood T cell repertoires in COVID-19. On the study more broadly: Samples came from the United States, Italy and Spain, spanning acute and convalescent COVID-19.

Seattle patients were enrolled while actively infected and followed longitudinally. The sequence was obtained from a man aged 70-80 years with COVID-19, enrolled during active disease. This chain links TRBV5-1 with TRBJ2-3; 7 nucleotides line up with TRBD1. Specimen: peripheral blood. The CDR3, as DNA: TGCGCCAGCAGCCCGGGGACAGTCACAGATACGCAGTATTTT. It translates to CASSPGTVTDTQYF.